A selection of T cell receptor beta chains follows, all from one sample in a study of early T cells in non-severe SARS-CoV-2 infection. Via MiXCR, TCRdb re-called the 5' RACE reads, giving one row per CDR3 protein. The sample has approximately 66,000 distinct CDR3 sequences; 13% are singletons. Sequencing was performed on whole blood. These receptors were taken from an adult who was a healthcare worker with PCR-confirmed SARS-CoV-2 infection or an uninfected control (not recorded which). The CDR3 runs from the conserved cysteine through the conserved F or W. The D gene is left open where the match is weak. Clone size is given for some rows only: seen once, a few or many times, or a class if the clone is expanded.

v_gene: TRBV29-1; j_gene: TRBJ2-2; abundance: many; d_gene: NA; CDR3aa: CSVLGGVDTGELFF; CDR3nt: TGCAGCGTTTTAGGGGGGGTCGACACCGGGGAGCTGTTTTTT
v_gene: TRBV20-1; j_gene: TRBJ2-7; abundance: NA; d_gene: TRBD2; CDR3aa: CSAPRVAGVGEQYF; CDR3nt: TGCAGTGCTCCCAGGGTGGCGGGAGTTGGGGAGCAGTACTTC
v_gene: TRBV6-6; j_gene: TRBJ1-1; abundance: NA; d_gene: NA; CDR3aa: CATGQPNTEAFF; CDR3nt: TGTGCCACCGGACAACCGAACACTGAAGCTTTCTTT
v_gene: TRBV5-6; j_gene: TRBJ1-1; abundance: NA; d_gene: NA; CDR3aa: CASTVGQSRDEAFF; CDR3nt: TGTGCCAGCACCGTAGGCCAATCGCGGGATGAAGCTTTCTTT
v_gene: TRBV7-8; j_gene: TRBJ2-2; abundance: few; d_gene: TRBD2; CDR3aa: CASSQDGGAHTGELFF; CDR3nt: TGTGCCAGCAGCCAGGACGGGGGGGCCCACACCGGGGAGCTGTTTTTT
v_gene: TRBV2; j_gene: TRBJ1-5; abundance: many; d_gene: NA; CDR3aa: CASSEGQGKGNQPQHF; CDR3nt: TGTGCCAGCAGTGAGGGCCAGGGGAAGGGCAATCAGCCCCAGCATTTT
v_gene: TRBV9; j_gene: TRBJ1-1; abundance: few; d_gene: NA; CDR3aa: CASSETVYTEAFF; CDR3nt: TGTGCCAGCAGTGAGACAGTTTACACTGAAGCTTTCTTT
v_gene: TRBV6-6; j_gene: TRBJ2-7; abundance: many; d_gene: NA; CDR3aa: CASSYSEFSYEQYF; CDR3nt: TGTGCCAGCAGTTACAGTGAGTTCTCCTACGAGCAGTACTTC
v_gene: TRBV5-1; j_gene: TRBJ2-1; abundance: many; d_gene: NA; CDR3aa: CASSAGGSYNEQFF; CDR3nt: TGCGCCAGCAGCGCCGGCGGCTCCTACAATGAGCAGTTCTTC
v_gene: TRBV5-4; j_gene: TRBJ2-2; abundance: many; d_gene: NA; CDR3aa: CASSFGQWPTGELFF; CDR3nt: TGTGCCAGCAGCTTCGGTCAGTGGCCCACCGGGGAGCTGTTTTTT
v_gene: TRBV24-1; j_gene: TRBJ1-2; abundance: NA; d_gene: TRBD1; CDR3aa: CATSDTRRGCGGYTF; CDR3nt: TGTGCCACCAGTGATACCCGCAGGGGGTGCGGGGGCTACACCTTC
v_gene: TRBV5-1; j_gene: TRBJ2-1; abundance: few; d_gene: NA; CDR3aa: CASSATSGVGEQFF; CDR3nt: TGCGCCAGCAGCGCCACCTCAGGGGTGGGGGAGCAGTTCTTC
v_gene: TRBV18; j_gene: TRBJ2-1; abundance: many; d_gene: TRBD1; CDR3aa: CASSSRDRDIVSEQFF; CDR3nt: TGTGCCAGCTCGTCCCGGGACAGGGACATTGTCAGTGAGCAGTTCTTC
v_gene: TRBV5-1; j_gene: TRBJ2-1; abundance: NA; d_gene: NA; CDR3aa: CASSLEIEQFF; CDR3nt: TGCGCCAGCAGCTTAGAGATTGAGCAGTTCTTC
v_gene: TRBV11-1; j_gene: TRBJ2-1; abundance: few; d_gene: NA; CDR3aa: CASSLARSHPNEQFF; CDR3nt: TGTGCCAGCAGCTTAGCGCGGAGCCATCCCAATGAGCAGTTCTTC
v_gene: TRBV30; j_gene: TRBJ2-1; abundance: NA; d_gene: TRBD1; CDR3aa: CAWDRGSNNEQFF; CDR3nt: TGTGCCTGGGACAGGGGTTCCAACAATGAGCAGTTCTTC
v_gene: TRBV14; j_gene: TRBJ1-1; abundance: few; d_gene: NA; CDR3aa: CASNQDGRLNTEAFF; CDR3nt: TGTGCCAGCAACCAAGATGGCAGGCTGAACACTGAAGCTTTCTTT
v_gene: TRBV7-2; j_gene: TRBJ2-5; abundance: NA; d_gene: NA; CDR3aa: CASSLTFGETQYF; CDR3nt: TGTGCCAGCAGCTTAACGTTTGGTGAGACCCAGTACTTC
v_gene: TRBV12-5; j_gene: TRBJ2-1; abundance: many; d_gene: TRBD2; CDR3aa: CASGPGLAGVEQFF; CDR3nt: TGTGCTAGTGGTCCGGGACTAGCGGGAGTTGAGCAGTTCTTC
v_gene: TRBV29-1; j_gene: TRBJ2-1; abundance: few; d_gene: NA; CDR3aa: CSVAGYNEQFF; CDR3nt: TGCAGCGTTGCAGGGTACAATGAGCAGTTCTTC
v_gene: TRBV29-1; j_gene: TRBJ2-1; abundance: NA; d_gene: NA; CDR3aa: CSVGGGEQFF; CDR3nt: TGCAGCGTAGGCGGTGGTGAGCAGTTCTTC
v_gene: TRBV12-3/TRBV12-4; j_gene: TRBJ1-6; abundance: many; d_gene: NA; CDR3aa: CASSLGGGDSPLHF; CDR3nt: TGTGCCAGCAGTTTAGGGGGGGGTGATTCACCCCTCCACTTT
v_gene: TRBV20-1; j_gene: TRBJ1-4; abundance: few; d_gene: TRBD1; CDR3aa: CSARLGTGTEKLFF; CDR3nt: TGCAGTGCTAGACTCGGGACAGGAACGGAAAAACTGTTTTTT
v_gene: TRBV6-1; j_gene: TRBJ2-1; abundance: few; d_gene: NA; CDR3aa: CASRNNEQFF; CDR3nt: TGTGCCAGCAGGAACAATGAGCAGTTCTTC
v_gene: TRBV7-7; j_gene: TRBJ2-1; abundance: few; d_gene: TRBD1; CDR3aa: CASSPGQGGEQFF; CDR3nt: TGTGCTAGCAGCCCTGGACAGGGCGGTGAGCAGTTCTTC
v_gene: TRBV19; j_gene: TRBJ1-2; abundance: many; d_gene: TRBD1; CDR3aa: CASPSLGTGSYGYTF; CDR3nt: TGTGCCAGCCCATCACTCGGGACAGGGAGCTATGGCTACACCTTC
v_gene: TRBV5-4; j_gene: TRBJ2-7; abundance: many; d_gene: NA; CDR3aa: CASSFGGISYEQYF; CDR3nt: TGTGCCAGCAGCTTCGGCGGGATCTCCTACGAGCAGTACTTC
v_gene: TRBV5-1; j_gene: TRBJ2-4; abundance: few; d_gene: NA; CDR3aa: CASSLGGSMDIQYF; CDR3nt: TGCGCCAGCAGCTTGGGGGGCTCGATGGACATTCAGTACTTC
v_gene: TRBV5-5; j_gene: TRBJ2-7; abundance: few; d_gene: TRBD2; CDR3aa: CASSSLAVSYEQYF; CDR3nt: TGTGCCAGCAGCTCCCTAGCGGTAAGCTACGAGCAGTACTTC
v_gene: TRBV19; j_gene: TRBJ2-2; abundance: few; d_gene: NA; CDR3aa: CASRRDSSSGELFF; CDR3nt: TGTGCCAGCAGGCGGGACAGCTCAAGCGGGGAGCTGTTTTTT
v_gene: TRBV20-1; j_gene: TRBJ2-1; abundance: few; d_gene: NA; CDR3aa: CSARGDRGPSGFF; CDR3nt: TGCAGTGCTAGAGGCGATCGGGGTCCCTCAGGGTTCTTC
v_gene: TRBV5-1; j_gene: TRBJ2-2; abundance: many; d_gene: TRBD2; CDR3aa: CASSLYGLAANTGELFF; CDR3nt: TGCGCCAGCAGCTTGTACGGACTAGCGGCAAACACCGGGGAGCTGTTTTTT
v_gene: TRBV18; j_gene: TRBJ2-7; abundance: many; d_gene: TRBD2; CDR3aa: CASSPLGLAVSYEQYF; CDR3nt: TGTGCCAGCTCACCGCTGGGACTAGCGGTGTCCTACGAGCAGTACTTC
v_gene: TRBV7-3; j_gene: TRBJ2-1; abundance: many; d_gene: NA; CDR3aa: CASSPGGGTYNEQFF; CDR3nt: TGTGCCAGCAGCCCCGGCGGCGGGACCTACAATGAGCAGTTCTTC
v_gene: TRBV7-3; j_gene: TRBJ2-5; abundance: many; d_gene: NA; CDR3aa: CASSLPSSGEQETQYF; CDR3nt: TGTGCCAGCAGCTTACCGAGTAGCGGAGAACAAGAGACCCAGTACTTC
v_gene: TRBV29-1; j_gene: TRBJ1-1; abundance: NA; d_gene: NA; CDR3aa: CSVARWDQAFF; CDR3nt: TGCAGCGTTGCACGATGGGACCAAGCTTTCTTT
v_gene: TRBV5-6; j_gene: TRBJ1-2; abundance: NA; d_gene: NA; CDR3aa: CASSWTLDGYTF; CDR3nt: TGTGCCAGCAGCTGGACCCTGGACGGCTACACCTTC
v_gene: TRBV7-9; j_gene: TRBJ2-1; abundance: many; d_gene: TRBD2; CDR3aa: CASSLGTSGIYNEQFF; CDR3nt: TGTGCCAGCAGCTTAGGGACTAGCGGTATCTACAATGAGCAGTTCTTC
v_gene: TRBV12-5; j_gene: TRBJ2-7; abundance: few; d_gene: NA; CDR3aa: CASGLVRGRILTYEQYF; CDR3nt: TGTGCTAGTGGTTTGGTCAGGGGCCGAATACTTACCTACGAGCAGTACTTC
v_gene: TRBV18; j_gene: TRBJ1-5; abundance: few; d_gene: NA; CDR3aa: CASSPRRTEPQHF; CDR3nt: TGTGCCAGCTCACCACGCAGGACCGAGCCCCAGCATTTT
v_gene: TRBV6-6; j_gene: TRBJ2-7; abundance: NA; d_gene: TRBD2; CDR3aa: CASSQREEAEQYF; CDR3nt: TGTGCCAGCAGCCAGCGGGAGGAGGCCGAGCAGTACTTC
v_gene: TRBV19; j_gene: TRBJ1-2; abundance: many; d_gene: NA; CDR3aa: CASSIGGHRPYGYTF; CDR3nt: TGTGCCAGTAGTATAGGGGGACACCGGCCCTATGGCTACACCTTC
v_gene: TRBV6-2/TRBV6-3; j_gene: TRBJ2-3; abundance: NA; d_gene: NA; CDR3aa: CASSRERTDTQYF; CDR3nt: TGTGCCAGCAGTCGGGAGCGCACAGATACGCAGTATTTT